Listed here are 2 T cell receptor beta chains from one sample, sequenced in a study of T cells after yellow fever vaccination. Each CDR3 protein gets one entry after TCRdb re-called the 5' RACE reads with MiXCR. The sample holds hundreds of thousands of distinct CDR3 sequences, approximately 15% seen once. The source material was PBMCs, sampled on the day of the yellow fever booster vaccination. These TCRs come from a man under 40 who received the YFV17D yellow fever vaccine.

The CDR3 bases are TGTGCCAGCAGCTCTGGCCATACGCAGTATTTT. Its protein is CASSSGHTQYF. J is TRBJ2-3 and V is TRBV7-2; D call uncertain. The CDR3 loop spans 11 amino acids. Germline lookup yields CDR1 SGHTA and CDR2 FQGNSA. Trimming removed 4 bases from V and 7 bases from J, with 6 bases in between.

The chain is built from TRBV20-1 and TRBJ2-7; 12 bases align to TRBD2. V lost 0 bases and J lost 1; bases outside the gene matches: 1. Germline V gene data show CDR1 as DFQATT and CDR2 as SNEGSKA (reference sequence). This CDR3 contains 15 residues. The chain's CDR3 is CSARDGLAGSYEQYF. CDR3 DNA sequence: TGCAGTGCTAGAGACGGACTAGCGGGGTCCTACGAGCAGTACTTC.